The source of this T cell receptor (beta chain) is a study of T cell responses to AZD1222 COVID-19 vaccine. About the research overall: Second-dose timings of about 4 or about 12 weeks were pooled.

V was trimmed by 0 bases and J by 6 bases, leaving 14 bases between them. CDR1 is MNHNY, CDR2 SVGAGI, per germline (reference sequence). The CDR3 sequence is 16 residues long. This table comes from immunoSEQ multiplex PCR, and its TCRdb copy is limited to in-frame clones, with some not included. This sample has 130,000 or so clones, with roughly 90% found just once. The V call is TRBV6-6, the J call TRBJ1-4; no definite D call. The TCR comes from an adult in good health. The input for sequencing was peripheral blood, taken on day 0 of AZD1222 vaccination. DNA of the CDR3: TGTGCCAGCAGTTACTCTAGGTCTCAGTCGGATGAAAAACTGTTTTTT. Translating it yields CASSYSRSQSDEKLFF.